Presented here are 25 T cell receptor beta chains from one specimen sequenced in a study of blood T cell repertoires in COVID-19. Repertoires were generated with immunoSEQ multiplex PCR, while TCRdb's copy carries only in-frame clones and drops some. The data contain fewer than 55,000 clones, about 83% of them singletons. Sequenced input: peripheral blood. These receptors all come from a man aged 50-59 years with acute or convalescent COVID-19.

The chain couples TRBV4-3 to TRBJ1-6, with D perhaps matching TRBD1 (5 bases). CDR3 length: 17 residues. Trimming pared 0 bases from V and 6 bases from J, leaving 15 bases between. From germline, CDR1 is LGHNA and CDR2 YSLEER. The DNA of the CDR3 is TGCGCCAGCAGCCAAGAAGCCGCGGGGGAACGTAATTCACCCCTCCACTTT. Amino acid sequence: CASSQEAAGERNSPLHF.

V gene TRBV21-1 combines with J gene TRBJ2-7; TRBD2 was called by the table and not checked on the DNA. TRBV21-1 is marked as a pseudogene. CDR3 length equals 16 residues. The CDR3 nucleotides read TGTGCCAGCAGCAAAGTTTTAATGGGGGGATCCTACGAGCAGTACTTC. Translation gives CASSKVLMGGSYEQYF.

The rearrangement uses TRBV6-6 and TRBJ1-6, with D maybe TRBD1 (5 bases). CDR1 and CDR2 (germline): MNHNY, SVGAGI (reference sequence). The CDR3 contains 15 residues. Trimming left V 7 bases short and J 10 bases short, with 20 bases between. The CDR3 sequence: CASTPGLGGPSPLHF. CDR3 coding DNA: TGTGCCAGCACCCCGGGACTGGGAGGGCCCTCACCCCTCCACTTT.

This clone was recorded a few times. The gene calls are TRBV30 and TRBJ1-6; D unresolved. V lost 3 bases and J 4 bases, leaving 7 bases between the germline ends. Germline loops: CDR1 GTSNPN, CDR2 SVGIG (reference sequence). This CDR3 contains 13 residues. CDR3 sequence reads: CAWRDSYNSPLHF. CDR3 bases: TGTGCCTGGAGGGACTCTTATAATTCACCCCTCCACTTT.

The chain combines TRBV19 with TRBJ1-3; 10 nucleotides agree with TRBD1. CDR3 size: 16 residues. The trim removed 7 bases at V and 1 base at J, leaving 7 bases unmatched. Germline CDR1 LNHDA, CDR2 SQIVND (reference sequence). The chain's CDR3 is CASKPGTGDSGNTIYF. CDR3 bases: TGTGCCAGTAAACCCGGGACAGGGGATTCTGGAAACACCATATATTTT.

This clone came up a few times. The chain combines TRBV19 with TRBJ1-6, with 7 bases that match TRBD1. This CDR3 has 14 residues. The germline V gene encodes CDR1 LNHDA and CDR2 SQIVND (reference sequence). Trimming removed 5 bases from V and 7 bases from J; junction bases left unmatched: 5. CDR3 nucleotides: TGTGCCAGTAGTCCGGGACAGAAGAATTCACCCCTCCACTTT. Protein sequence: CASSPGQKNSPLHF.

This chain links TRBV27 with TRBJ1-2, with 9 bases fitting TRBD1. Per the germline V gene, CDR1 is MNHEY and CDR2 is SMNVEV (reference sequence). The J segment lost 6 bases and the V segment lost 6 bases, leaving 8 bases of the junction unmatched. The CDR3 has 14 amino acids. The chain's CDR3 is CASSHRDRVHGYTF. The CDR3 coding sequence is TGTGCCAGCAGCCACCGGGACAGGGTACATGGCTACACCTTC.

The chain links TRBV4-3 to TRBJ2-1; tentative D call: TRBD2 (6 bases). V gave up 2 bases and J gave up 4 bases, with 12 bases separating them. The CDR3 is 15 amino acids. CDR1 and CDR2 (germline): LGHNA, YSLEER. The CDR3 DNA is TGCGCCAGCAGCCAATGGGTCGGGACTTACAATGAGCAGTTCTTC. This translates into CASSQWVGTYNEQFF.

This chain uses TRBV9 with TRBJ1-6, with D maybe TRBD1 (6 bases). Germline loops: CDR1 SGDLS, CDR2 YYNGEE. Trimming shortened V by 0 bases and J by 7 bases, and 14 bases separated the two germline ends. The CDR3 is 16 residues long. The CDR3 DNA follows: TGTGCCAGCAGCGTAGGGATGGACAGCAACAATTCACCCCTCCACTTT. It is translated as CASSVGMDSNNSPLHF.

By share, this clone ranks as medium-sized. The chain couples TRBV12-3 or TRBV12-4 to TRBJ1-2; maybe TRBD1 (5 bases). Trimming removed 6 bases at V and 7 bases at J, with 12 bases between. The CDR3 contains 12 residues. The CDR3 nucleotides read TGTGCCAGCAGCTCCGGGGGGGGTGGCTACACCTTC. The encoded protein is CASSSGGGGYTF.

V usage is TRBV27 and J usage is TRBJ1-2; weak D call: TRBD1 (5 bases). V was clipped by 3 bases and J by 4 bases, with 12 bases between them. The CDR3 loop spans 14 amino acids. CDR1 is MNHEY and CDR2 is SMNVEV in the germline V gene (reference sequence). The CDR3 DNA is TGTGCCAGCAGTTTTAAGGGGCTTGGCTATGGCTACACCTTC. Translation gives CASSFKGLGYGYTF.

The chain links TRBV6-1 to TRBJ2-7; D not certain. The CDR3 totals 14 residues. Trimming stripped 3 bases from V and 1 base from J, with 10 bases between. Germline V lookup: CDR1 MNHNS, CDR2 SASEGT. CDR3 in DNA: TGTGCCAGCAGTGATCGGGTCCGGTCCTACGAGCAGTACTTC. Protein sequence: CASSDRVRSYEQYF.

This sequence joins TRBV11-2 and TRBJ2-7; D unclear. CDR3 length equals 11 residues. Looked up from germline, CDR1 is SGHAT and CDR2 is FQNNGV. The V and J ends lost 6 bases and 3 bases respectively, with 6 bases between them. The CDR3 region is CASSTVYEQYF. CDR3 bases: TGTGCCAGCAGTACAGTCTACGAGCAGTACTTC. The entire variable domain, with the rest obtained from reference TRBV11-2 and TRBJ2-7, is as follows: EAGVAQSPRYKIIEKRQSVAFWCNPISGHATLYWYQQILGQGPKLLIQFQNNGVVDDSQLPKDRFSAERLKGVDSTLKIQPAKLEDSAVYLCASSTVYEQYFGPGTRLTVT.

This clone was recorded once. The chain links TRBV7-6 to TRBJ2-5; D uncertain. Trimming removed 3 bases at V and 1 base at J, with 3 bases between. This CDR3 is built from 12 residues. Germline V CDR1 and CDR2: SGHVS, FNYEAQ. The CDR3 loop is CASSLAQETQYF. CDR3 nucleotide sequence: TGTGCCAGCAGCTTGGCCCAAGAGACCCAGTACTTC. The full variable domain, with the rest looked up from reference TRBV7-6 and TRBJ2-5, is GAGVSQSPRYKVTKRGQDVALRCDPISGHVSLYWYRQALGQGPEFLTYFNYEAQQDKSGLPNDRFSAERPEGSISTLTIQRTEQRDSAMYRCASSLAQETQYFGPGTRLLVL.

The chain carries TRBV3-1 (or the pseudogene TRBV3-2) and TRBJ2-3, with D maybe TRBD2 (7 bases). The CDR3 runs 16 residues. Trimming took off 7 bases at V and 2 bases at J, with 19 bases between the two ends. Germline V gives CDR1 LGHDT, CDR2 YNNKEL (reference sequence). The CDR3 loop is CASKGGLAGLTDTQYF. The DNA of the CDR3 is TGTGCCAGCAAAGGGGGGTTAGCGGGCCTCACAGATACGCAGTATTTT.

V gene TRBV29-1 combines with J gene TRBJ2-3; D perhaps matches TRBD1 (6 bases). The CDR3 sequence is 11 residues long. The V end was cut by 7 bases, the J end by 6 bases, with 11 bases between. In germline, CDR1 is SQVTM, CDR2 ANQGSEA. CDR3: CSAQRGDTQYF. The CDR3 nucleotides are TGCAGCGCCCAAAGGGGGGATACGCAGTATTTT.

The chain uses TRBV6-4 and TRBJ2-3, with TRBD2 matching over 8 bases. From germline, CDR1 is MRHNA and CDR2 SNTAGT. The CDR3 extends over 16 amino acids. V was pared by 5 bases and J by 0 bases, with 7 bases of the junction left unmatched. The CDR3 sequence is CASSYVAGPSTDTQYF. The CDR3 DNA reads TGTGCCAGCAGTTATGTAGCGGGGCCGAGCACAGATACGCAGTATTTT.

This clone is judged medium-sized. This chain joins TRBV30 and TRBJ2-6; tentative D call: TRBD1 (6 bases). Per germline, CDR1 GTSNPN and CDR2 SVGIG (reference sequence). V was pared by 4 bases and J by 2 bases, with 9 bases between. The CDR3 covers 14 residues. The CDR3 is CAWMGAAGANVLTF. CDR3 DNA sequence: TGTGCCTGGATGGGGGCCGCTGGGGCCAACGTCCTGACTTTC.

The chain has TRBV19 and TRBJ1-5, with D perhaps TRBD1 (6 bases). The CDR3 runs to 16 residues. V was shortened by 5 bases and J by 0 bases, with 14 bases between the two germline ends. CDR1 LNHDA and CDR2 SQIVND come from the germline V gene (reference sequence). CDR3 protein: CASSPQGKNSNQPQHF. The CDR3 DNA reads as TGTGCCAGTAGTCCGCAGGGGAAAAATAGCAATCAGCCCCAGCATTTT. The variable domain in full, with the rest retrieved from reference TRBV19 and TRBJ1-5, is DGGITQSPKYLFRKEGQNVTLSCEQNLNHDAMYWYRQDPGQGLRLIYYSQIVNDFQKGDIAEGYSVSREKKESFPLTVTSAQKNPTAFYLCASSPQGKNSNQPQHFGDGTRLSIL.

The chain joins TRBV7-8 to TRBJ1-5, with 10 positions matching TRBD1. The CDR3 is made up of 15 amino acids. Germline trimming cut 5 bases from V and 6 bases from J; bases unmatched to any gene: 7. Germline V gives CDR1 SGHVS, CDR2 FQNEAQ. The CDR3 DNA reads TGTGCCAGCAGCCGAGGACAGGGGGAGGGTCAGCCCCAGCATTTT. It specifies CASSRGQGEGQPQHF.

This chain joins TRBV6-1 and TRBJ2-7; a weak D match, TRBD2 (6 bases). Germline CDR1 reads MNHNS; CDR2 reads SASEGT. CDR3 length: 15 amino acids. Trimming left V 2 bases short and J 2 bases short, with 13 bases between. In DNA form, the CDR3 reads TGTGCCAGCAGTGAATCGGGCGGGATCACCTACGAGCAGTACTTC. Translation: CASSESGGITYEQYF.

DNA of the CDR3: TGCGCCAGCAGCAGTCAACAGGGTACTATTGCTTTCTTT. It codes for CASSSQQGTIAFF. The chain uses TRBV5-1 and TRBJ1-1, with D possibly being TRBD1 (6 bases). The germline gives CDR1 SGHRS, CDR2 YFSETQ. This CDR3 comprises 13 residues. V dropped 4 bases and J dropped 11 bases, with 18 bases sitting between them. Together with reference TRBV5-1 and TRBJ1-1, the CDR3 gives the full variable domain: KAGVTQTPRYLIKTRGQQVTLSCSPISGHRSVSWYQQTPGQGLQFLFEYFSETQRNKGNFPGRFSGRQFSNSRSEMNVSTLELGDSALYLCASSSQQGTIAFFGQGTRLTVV.

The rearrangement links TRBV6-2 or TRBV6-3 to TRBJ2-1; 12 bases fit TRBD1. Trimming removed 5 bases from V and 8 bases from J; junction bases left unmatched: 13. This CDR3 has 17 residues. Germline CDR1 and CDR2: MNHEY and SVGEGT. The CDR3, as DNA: TGTGCCAGCAGTCTCCCTCCCGGGACAGGGGGCTTCGATGAGCAGTTCTTC. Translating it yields CASSLPPGTGGFDEQFF.

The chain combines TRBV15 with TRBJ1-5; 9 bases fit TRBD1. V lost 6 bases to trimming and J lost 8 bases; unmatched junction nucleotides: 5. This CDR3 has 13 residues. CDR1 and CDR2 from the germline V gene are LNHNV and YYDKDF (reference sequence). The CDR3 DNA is TGTGCCACCAGGGGACAGGGTATGGAGCCCCAGCATTTT. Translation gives CATRGQGMEPQHF.

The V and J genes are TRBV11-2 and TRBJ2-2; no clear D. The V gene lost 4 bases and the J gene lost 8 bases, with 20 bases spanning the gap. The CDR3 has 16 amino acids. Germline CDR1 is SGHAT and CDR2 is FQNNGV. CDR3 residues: CASSSLHFAVGGELFF. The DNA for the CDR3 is TGTGCCAGCAGCTCCCTACACTTCGCGGTGGGTGGGGAGCTGTTTTTT.